The 27 T cell receptor beta chains below all came from one sample that was sequenced in a study of blood T cell repertoires in COVID-19. TCRdb's copy holds only in-frame clones and misses some; the assay was immunoSEQ multiplex PCR. The sample comprises hundreds of thousands of clones, under 90% of which are singletons, and roughly a tenth rests with the top ten. Sample: PBMCs or T cells enriched from blood (not recorded which). These receptor sequences come from a young woman who had recovered from COVID-19.

This clone was seen a single time. V gene TRBV5-6 combines with J gene TRBJ2-2; tentatively, D is TRBD2 (5 bases). The CDR3 runs to 15 residues. Trimming stripped 0 bases from V and 3 bases from J, with 9 bases between. Germline V gene sequence: CDR1 SGHDT, CDR2 YYEEEE. The chain's CDR3 is CASSLAPSYTGELFF. CDR3 DNA: TGTGCCAGCAGCTTGGCTCCTAGCTACACCGGGGAGCTGTTTTTT.

The chain combines TRBV5-1 with TRBJ2-2; 9 nucleotides agree with TRBD2. The germline V gene encodes CDR1 SGHRS and CDR2 YFSETQ. The ends lost 4 bases at V and 2 bases at J; junction bases unmatched: 6. There are 16 residues in the CDR3. The CDR3: CASSPRLAANTGELFF. The DNA for the CDR3 is TGCGCCAGCAGCCCAAGACTAGCGGCAAACACCGGGGAGCTGTTTTTT.

The chain recombines TRBV6-5 with TRBJ2-7; tentative D call: TRBD1 (6 bases). CDR1 MNHEY and CDR2 SVGAGI come from the germline V gene. This CDR3 has 14 amino acids. Deletions cut 5 bases from V and 3 bases from J, with 14 bases between. CDR3 amino acids: CASSQGTFLYEQYF. CDR3 bases: TGTGCCAGCAGTCAGGGGACATTTCTCTACGAGCAGTACTTC.

V usage is TRBV7-9 and J usage is TRBJ1-2; 7 bases fit TRBD1. The CDR3 sequence is 13 residues long. Germline CDR1 and CDR2: SEHNR and FQNEAQ (reference sequence). V lost 5 bases, J lost 4 bases, and 4 bases stayed unmatched. The CDR3 loop is CASSPRQGYGYTF. CDR3 in DNA: TGTGCCAGCAGCCCTAGACAGGGCTATGGCTACACCTTC.

To note about this clone: Different DNA sequences within this sample yield the same CDR3. The chain carries TRBV19 and TRBJ2-7; 9 bases line up with TRBD2. CDR1 and CDR2 (germline): LNHDA, SQIVND (reference sequence). After removal of 1 base from V and 2 bases from J, the junction contained 3 bases not matched to a gene. CDR3 length equals 15 residues. Written as DNA, the CDR3 is TGTGCCAGTAGTATAGCGCTAGCGGGAACCTACGAGCAGTACTTC. As protein: CASSIALAGTYEQYF.

V gene TRBV6-5 combines with J gene TRBJ1-4; TRBD1 aligns across 7 bases. V lost 4 bases, J lost 7 bases, and 3 bases stayed unmatched. Looked up from germline, CDR1 is MNHEY and CDR2 is SVGAGI. The CDR3 covers 13 residues. The CDR3, as DNA: TGTGCCAGCAGTTTTAACAGGGGTGAAAAACTGTTTTTT. Residues: CASSFNRGEKLFF.

Here the CDR3 reads CASGQPGTAVEETQYF. In DNA form, the CDR3 reads TGTGCTAGTGGCCAGCCCGGGACAGCCGTTGAAGAGACCCAGTACTTC. This chain joins TRBV12-5 and TRBJ2-5, with 7 bases aligning to TRBD1. Germline V gene data show CDR1 as LGHNT and CDR2 as FRNRAP. The CDR3 covers 16 residues. The junction had 13 bases not matched to a gene; V was cut back by 6 bases and J by 3 bases.

J is TRBJ2-5 and V is TRBV4-2; D gene unclear. Germline V gene lookup returns CDR1 LGHNA and CDR2 YNFKEQ. V dropped 6 bases and J dropped 1 base, with 15 bases sitting between them. The CDR3 spans 15 residues. The CDR3 reads CASSYNPFGQETQYF. The CDR3 DNA sequence: TGTGCCAGCAGTTACAACCCATTTGGCCAAGAGACCCAGTACTTC.

This clone was recorded once. V is TRBV9 and J is TRBJ2-2; D uncertain. The CDR3 spans 16 residues. Germline V CDR1 and CDR2: SGDLS, YYNGEE. V was cut by 1 base and J by 3 bases, with 13 bases left in between. The CDR3 sequence: CASSVYDLRDTGELFF. In nucleotides, the CDR3 is TGTGCCAGCAGCGTATATGATTTACGGGACACCGGGGAGCTGTTTTTT.

The rearrangement links TRBV10-3 to TRBJ1-4; no reliable D call. V was clipped by 0 bases and J by 5 bases, with 10 bases between them. Looked up from germline, CDR1 is ENHRY and CDR2 is SYGVKD. CDR3 length equals 15 residues. CDR3 in DNA: TGTGCCATCAGTGAGTCGCGCGACTCGAATGAAAAACTGTTTTTT. This codes for CAISESRDSNEKLFF.

This chain connects TRBV6-1 to TRBJ2-7, with D uncertain. The CDR3 totals 15 residues. CDR1 and CDR2 (germline): MNHNS, SASEGT. Deletions cut 3 bases from V and 0 bases from J, with 12 bases between. CDR3 nucleotide sequence: TGTGCCAGCAGTGACAAGGCTAGGAGCTCCTACGAGCAGTACTTC. Translation: CASSDKARSSYEQYF.

The gene calls are TRBV19 and TRBJ1-1; a weak D match, TRBD1 (6 bases). The CDR3 consists of 16 residues. Germline V gene sequence: CDR1 LNHDA, CDR2 SQIVND (reference sequence). The V end lost 3 bases, the J end lost 2 bases, and 16 bases lay between the germline ends. In nucleotides, the CDR3 is TGTGCCAGTAGTATTTGGGGGGGGGCCCTTAACACTGAAGCTTTCTTT. This gives the protein CASSIWGGALNTEAFF.

The V gene is TRBV9, the J gene TRBJ1-2, with D possibly matching TRBD1 (6 bases). The germline V gene encodes CDR1 SGDLS and CDR2 YYNGEE. This CDR3 comprises 15 residues. Trimming removed 4 bases from V and 4 bases from J, with 17 bases in between. Here the CDR3 reads CASSPAPGTSYGYTF. The DNA for the CDR3 is TGTGCCAGCAGCCCAGCCCCCGGGACAAGCTATGGCTACACCTTC.

The genes are TRBV5-4 and TRBJ2-7; D remains unclear. Deletions cut 3 bases from V and 6 bases from J, with 16 bases between. This CDR3 contains 14 residues. Looked up from germline, CDR1 is SGHNT and CDR2 is YYREEE (reference sequence). The CDR3 sequence: CASSSEAVYGEQYF. CDR3 nucleotides: TGTGCCAGCAGCTCCGAGGCGGTTTACGGCGAGCAGTACTTC.

This CDR3 reads CASSHFGGGETYEQYF. The CDR3 nucleotides read TGCGCCAGCAGCCACTTCGGCGGGGGCGAAACCTACGAGCAGTACTTC. The chain combines TRBV5-1 with TRBJ2-7; a possible D gene is TRBD2 (7 bases). V was shortened by 4 bases and J by 2 bases, with 19 bases between the two germline ends. Germline assignment: CDR1 SGHRS and CDR2 YFSETQ. The CDR3 extends over 16 amino acids.

This chain uses TRBV27 with TRBJ2-3; 8 bases match TRBD2. This CDR3 spans 19 amino acids. V gave up 3 bases and J gave up 3 bases; unmatched junction bases: 17. Looked up from germline, CDR1 is MNHEY and CDR2 is SMNVEV (reference sequence). This CDR3 reads CASSFRGSGAFSGTDTQYF. CDR3 sequence (DNA): TGTGCCAGCAGTTTTAGGGGTAGCGGGGCCTTCTCTGGGACAGATACGCAGTATTTT.

The chain combines TRBV18 with TRBJ2-5; D may be TRBD2 (5 bases). The CDR3 spans 14 residues. The ends were cut back, 2 bases at V and 1 base at J, with 8 bases in the middle. Germline V CDR1 and CDR2: KGHSH, LQKENI. CDR3 bases: TGTGCCAGCTCACCAACGGGAACCCAAGAGACCCAGTACTTC. Translation: CASSPTGTQETQYF.

This clone was seen once. The chain employs TRBV7-6 and TRBJ2-2; tentatively, D is TRBD1 (5 bases). The germline V gene has CDR1 SGHVS and CDR2 FNYEAQ. The CDR3 covers 14 residues. The V gene lost 5 bases and the J gene lost 2 bases, with 9 bases spanning the gap. The CDR3 DNA reads TGTGCCAGCAGCGCTGACAGAAACACCGGGGAGCTGTTTTTT. It encodes CASSADRNTGELFF.

The count of this clone is one. V gene TRBV10-1 combines with J gene TRBJ2-2, with D perhaps matching TRBD2 (5 bases). Trimming shortened V by 3 bases and J by 7 bases, and 9 bases separated the two germline ends. Germline assignment: CDR1 WNHNN and CDR2 SYGVQD (reference sequence). The CDR3 has 13 amino acids. CDR3: CASSEGLGGELFF. CDR3 DNA: TGCGCCAGCAGTGAAGGACTGGGCGGGGAGCTGTTTTTT.

This rearrangement joins TRBV6-5 to TRBJ1-2, with 7 bases aligning to TRBD1. Per the germline V gene, CDR1 is MNHEY and CDR2 is SVGAGI. The J segment lost 1 base and the V segment lost 6 bases, leaving 5 bases of the junction unmatched. The CDR3 extends over 14 amino acids. The CDR3 reads CASSVGQNNYGYTF. CDR3 DNA: TGTGCCAGCAGCGTGGGACAGAATAACTATGGCTACACCTTC.

This clone is a singleton in its sample. The J gene is TRBJ2-5, the V gene TRBV19, with D uncertain. Germline V gene lookup returns CDR1 LNHDA and CDR2 SQIVND (reference sequence). The ends were cut back, 5 bases at V and 5 bases at J, with 15 bases in the middle. The CDR3 has 14 residues. The DNA for the CDR3 is TGTGCCAGTAGTGAGCAAAGAGACTCGGAGACCCAGTACTTC. It specifies CASSEQRDSETQYF.

This chain joins TRBV6-6 and TRBJ1-2, with TRBD1 as a possible D gene (6 bases). V lost 0 bases and J 0 bases, leaving 11 bases between the germline ends. CDR1 MNHNY and CDR2 SVGAGI come from the germline V gene (reference sequence). This CDR3 region has 16 residues. Here the CDR3 reads CASSYSDRSSNYGYTF. For the CDR3, the DNA is TGTGCCAGCAGTTACTCGGACAGATCCTCTAACTATGGCTACACCTTC.

This chain joins TRBV24-1 and TRBJ2-2; D possibly corresponds to TRBD2 (6 bases). The ends were cut back, 1 base at V and 0 bases at J, with 8 bases in the middle. Germline values: CDR1 KGHDR, CDR2 SFDVKD. This CDR3 comprises 16 residues. The CDR3 nucleotides read TGTGCCACCAGTGATTTCAGCGGGTCGAACACCGGGGAGCTGTTTTTT. Its translation is CATSDFSGSNTGELFF.

The V and J genes are TRBV5-6 and TRBJ1-2; D is perhaps TRBD1 (5 bases). This CDR3 has 12 residues. CDR1 and CDR2 from the germline V gene are SGHDT and YYEEEE. V gave up 3 bases and J gave up 5 bases, with 8 bases separating them. CDR3 sequence: CASSSTEYGYTF. The CDR3 DNA follows: TGTGCCAGCAGCTCGACAGAGTATGGCTACACCTTC.

V gene TRBV6-5 combines with J gene TRBJ2-1; D is undetermined. Germline V gives CDR1 MNHEY, CDR2 SVGAGI. V lost 5 bases and J lost 5, with 7 bases in between. The CDR3 runs 12 residues. This CDR3 reads CASSRINNEQFF. CDR3 in DNA: TGTGCCAGCAGTCGTATAAACAATGAGCAGTTCTTC.

This clone has a handful of counts. V gene TRBV3-1 (or the pseudogene TRBV3-2) combines with J gene TRBJ2-2, with TRBD2 matching over 9 bases. Germline V gene data show CDR1 as LGHDT and CDR2 as YNNKEL (reference sequence). Germline trimming cut 5 bases from V and 6 bases from J; bases unmatched to any gene: 10. The CDR3 consists of 16 residues. The CDR3 coding sequence is TGTGCCAGCAGCAGATTAGCGGGGGTAAGCGCCGGGGAGCTGTTTTTT. Translated, it gives CASSRLAGVSAGELFF.

J is TRBJ1-3 and V is TRBV7-2; perhaps TRBD1 as D (5 bases). CDR3 size: 17 residues. Trimming pared 5 bases from V and 0 bases from J, leaving 17 bases between. CDR1 is SGHTA and CDR2 is FQGNSA in the germline V gene. The CDR3 bases are TGTGCCAGCAGCCCCTGGACAAATGCTTACTCTGGAAACACCATATATTTT. The encoded protein is CASSPWTNAYSGNTIYF.